The entry below gives a single T cell receptor beta chain sequence along with its context. It lacks a known antigen. Within one base of it there is no much larger clone, and no base qualities were kept. This entry belongs to a study of radiotherapy plus CTLA-4 blockade in lung cancer (dated by TCRdb to about 2018). Regarding the research as a whole: Objective responses were observed in 18% of enrolled patients, and disease control was achieved in around 30%.

The method behind the library was the immunoSEQ multiplex PCR assay. Held by TCRdb, this immuneACCESS table contains in-frame sequences only and omits some clones. Under half of the omission traces to an unresolved V gene where checked; the cause of the rest is unknown. Here the sample has 110,000 or so clones; just under 80% occur a single time. The leading ten clones occupy around 4.8% of the sample. What the study reported, not specific to this receptor: After treatment with radiotherapy and ipilimumab, TCR clones that came from tumors expanded in the peripheral blood. The strongest predictors of response, as reported, were early dynamic changes in blood T cell clones along with a rise in serum interferon-beta after radiation.

V was cut back by 5 bases and J by 6 bases, leaving a gap of 19 bases between them. CDR1 and CDR2 were assigned from the germline V gene as MDHEN and SYDVKM. The CDR3 measures 15 amino acids from cysteine to phenylalanine. Left in the record is the CDR3 DNA by itself, 45 bases read in frame from the first base. The study tested focal radiation therapy combined with CTLA-4 blockade (ipilimumab) in patients with chemo-refractory metastatic non-small-cell lung cancer. The chain links TRBV28 with TRBJ1-2; a tentative D match to TRBD1 spans 5 bases. The specimen comprised peripheral blood, sampled from a patient treated with radiotherapy plus ipilimumab. This TCR was recovered from a human donor with non-small cell lung cancer who had a partial response to radiotherapy plus ipilimumab. DNA sequence: TGTGCCAGCAGTGTCAGGGAACCCCTGCGTGATGGCTACACCTTC. Its protein reads: CASSVREPLRDGYTF.